This TCR beta chain stems from a study of T cells in Graves' hyperthyroidism and ophthalmopathy. It was RNA transcripts that yielded the amplified TCR beta CDR3 regions. HTBI primers were the set used in a first-round RT-PCR of the TCR CDR3. TCRdb re-called the multiplex PCR reads through MiXCR, storing one row per CDR3 protein. The sample contains around 500,000 distinct CDR3 sequences, 12% to 15% of which appear only once. An absence of ophthalmopathy progression within 18 months meant stable Graves' hyperthyroidism. V gave up 7 bases and J gave up 7 bases; unmatched junction bases: 12. Looked up from germline, CDR1 is MNHNS and CDR2 is SASEGT. The CDR3 extends over 15 amino acids.

This sequence originates from a woman in her 40s with Graves' hyperthyroidism. This rearrangement joins TRBV6-1 to TRBJ2-1; 8 positions match TRBD1. The sample taken for sequencing was blood. The CDR3 nucleotides read TGTGCCAGCACCTCCTCCGGGACAGGTCGTAATGAGCAGTTCTTC. Encoded protein: CASTSSGTGRNEQFF.